These 26 T cell receptor beta chains were sequenced from one sample in a study of blood T cell repertoires in COVID-19. Data came from immunoSEQ multiplex PCR; TCRdb stores just in-frame clones and leaves some out. The table includes 150,000 to 200,000 clones, less than 85% detected once. The sample taken for sequencing was peripheral blood. All receptors come from a human donor in a cohort sampled during active COVID-19.

V and J are TRBV7-8 and TRBJ1-1; no reliable D call. The CDR3 is 12 residues long. V was trimmed by 4 bases and J by 11 bases, leaving 14 bases between them. Germline CDR1 and CDR2: SGHVS and FQNEAQ. The CDR3 here is CASSYPWEVAFF. The DNA of the CDR3 is TGTGCCAGCAGCTACCCTTGGGAGGTCGCTTTCTTT.

The chain has TRBV10-3 and TRBJ2-5; no definite D call. The V end lost 2 bases, the J end lost 5 bases, and 12 bases lay between the germline ends. The CDR3 totals 14 residues. From germline, CDR1 is ENHRY and CDR2 SYGVKD. The CDR3 sequence: CAISEGTTPETQYF. Written as DNA, the CDR3 is TGTGCCATCAGTGAGGGCACCACCCCGGAGACCCAGTACTTC.

The chain is built from TRBV19 and TRBJ1-1, with 7 nucleotides matching TRBD1. Looked up from germline, CDR1 is LNHDA and CDR2 is SQIVND (reference sequence). The ends lost 4 bases at V and 3 bases at J; junction bases unmatched: 5. The CDR3 extends over 14 amino acids. Here the CDR3 DNA reads TGTGCCAGTAGTAAGGGGGCGCGGGACACTGAAGCTTTCTTT. Protein: CASSKGARDTEAFF. Full variable domain (missing parts from reference TRBV19 and TRBJ1-1): DGGITQSPKYLFRKEGQNVTLSCEQNLNHDAMYWYRQDPGQGLRLIYYSQIVNDFQKGDIAEGYSVSREKKESFPLTVTSAQKNPTAFYLCASSKGARDTEAFFGQGTRLTVV.

This clone was picked up many times. The V call is TRBV9, the J call TRBJ1-2; 9 bases align to TRBD1. This CDR3 has 13 residues. Germline loops: CDR1 SGDLS, CDR2 YYNGEE. Germline trimming cut 2 bases from V and 8 bases from J; bases unmatched to any gene: 4. CDR3 coding DNA: TGTGCCAGCAGCGTCGGGGGACAGGGAGGCTACACCTTC. Translating gives CASSVGGQGGYTF.

The gene calls are TRBV19 and TRBJ1-1; no clear D. CDR3 length: 12 amino acids. The V end lost 5 bases, the J end lost 3 bases, and 7 bases lay between the germline ends. The germline CDR1 and CDR2 sequences are LNHDA and SQIVND (reference sequence). This CDR3 reads CASSLRDTEAFF. CDR3 coding DNA: TGTGCCAGTAGTTTACGAGACACTGAAGCTTTCTTT. Looking up the rest from reference TRBV19 and TRBJ1-1 gives the full variable domain: DGGITQSPKYLFRKEGQNVTLSCEQNLNHDAMYWYRQDPGQGLRLIYYSQIVNDFQKGDIAEGYSVSREKKESFPLTVTSAQKNPTAFYLCASSLRDTEAFFGQGTRLTVV.

The rearrangement uses TRBV7-3 and TRBJ2-1; 7 bases align to TRBD1. Per germline, CDR1 SGHTA and CDR2 FQGTGA. J gave up 9 bases and V 4 bases, and 12 bases lay outside the gene matches. The CDR3 extends over 15 amino acids. The CDR3 DNA reads TGTGCCAGCAGCTCTCAGGGCGGCGCAGGGGGTGAGCAGTTCTTC. Translation gives CASSSQGGAGGEQFF.

The chain has TRBV6-6 and TRBJ2-7, with 7 positions matching TRBD1. The trim removed 2 bases at V and 2 bases at J, leaving 3 bases unmatched. CDR1 is MNHNY and CDR2 is SVGAGI in the germline V gene (reference sequence). The CDR3 is 14 residues long. Here the CDR3 DNA reads TGTGCCAGCAGTTACGCCGGACAGGCCTACGAGCAGTACTTC. This codes for CASSYAGQAYEQYF.

The chain couples TRBV30 to TRBJ1-1, with unresolved D. The CDR3 spans 13 residues. Germline V CDR1 and CDR2: GTSNPN, SVGIG (reference sequence). V lost 2 bases, J lost 1 base, and 8 bases lay in between. CDR3 protein: CAWSRGRNTEAFF. The CDR3, as DNA: TGTGCCTGGAGTCGCGGGAGGAACACTGAAGCTTTCTTT.

This clone has ten or more counts. The chain has TRBV6-6 and TRBJ1-5; D is possibly TRBD1 (6 bases). Germline V gene sequence: CDR1 MNHNY, CDR2 SVGAGI (reference sequence). With 5 bases removed from V and 0 bases from J, the gap between germline ends came to 11 bases. The CDR3 totals 15 residues. As DNA, the CDR3 is TGTGCCAGCAGTCCTAAGGGGGTTAGCAATCAGCCCCAGCATTTT. As protein: CASSPKGVSNQPQHF.

This sequence joins TRBV19 and TRBJ1-1; D possibly corresponds to TRBD1 (6 bases). The CDR3 runs 14 residues. Trimming took off 4 bases at V and 11 bases at J, with 20 bases between the two ends. The germline CDR1 and CDR2 sequences are LNHDA and SQIVND (reference sequence). In nucleotides, the CDR3 is TGTGCCAGTAGTAATAGACAGGACTCAGTGGGGGCTTTCTTT. Encoded protein: CASSNRQDSVGAFF.

V is TRBV18 and J is TRBJ2-7; 7 bases are shared with TRBD1. V gave up 0 bases and J gave up 4 bases; unmatched junction bases: 3. The CDR3 loop spans 14 amino acids. Germline lookup yields CDR1 KGHSH and CDR2 LQKENI. The CDR3 nucleotides read TGTGCCAGCTCACCACCGGACAGGATGTACGAGCAGTACTTC. This translates into CASSPPDRMYEQYF.

In its sample, this clone was seen once. J is TRBJ2-1 and V is TRBV4-2; maybe TRBD1 (6 bases). The V and J ends lost 0 bases and 3 bases respectively, with 12 bases between them. CDR3 size: 16 residues. Germline V gene lookup returns CDR1 LGHNA and CDR2 YNFKEQ. The CDR3 here is CASSQDIGGNYNEQFF. The CDR3 DNA sequence: TGTGCCAGCAGCCAAGATATTGGGGGCAACTACAATGAGCAGTTCTTC.

The chain combines TRBV5-1 with TRBJ2-2, with 7 bases identical to TRBD1. Germline trimming cut 6 bases from V and 4 bases from J; bases unmatched to any gene: 9. Germline assignment: CDR1 SGHRS and CDR2 YFSETQ. This CDR3 spans 15 amino acids. The CDR3 loop is CASKTGVLSTGELFF. CDR3 DNA sequence: TGCGCCAGCAAAACAGGGGTTTTAAGCACCGGGGAGCTGTTTTTT.

In DNA, the CDR3 is TGTGCCATCAGGAGGAACACTGAAGCTTTCTTT. As protein: CAIRRNTEAFF. The chain couples TRBV10-3 to TRBJ1-1; D gene ambiguous. Per the germline V gene, CDR1 is ENHRY and CDR2 is SYGVKD. With 6 bases removed from V and 1 base from J, the gap between germline ends came to 3 bases. This CDR3 is 11 amino acids long.

V and J are TRBV25-1 and TRBJ1-6; D gene unclear. The length of the CDR3 is 12 residues. Germline V gene sequence: CDR1 MGHDK, CDR2 SYGVNS. The ends were cut back, 2 bases at V and 14 bases at J, with 10 bases in the middle. CDR3 nucleotides: TGTGCCAGCAGTGAAAGTGCGGGGACCCTCCACTTT. Its translation is CASSESAGTLHF.

Concerning this clone itself: The sample carries other DNA sequences with the same CDR3. The rearrangement joins TRBV19 to TRBJ1-1; no firm D call. Germline V gene sequence: CDR1 LNHDA, CDR2 SQIVND (reference sequence). The CDR3 extends over 11 amino acids. Trimming left V 7 bases short and J 1 base short, with 4 bases between. The CDR3 sequence: CASNTNTEAFF. The CDR3 DNA reads as TGTGCCAGTAACACGAACACTGAAGCTTTCTTT.

This clone was seen more than once but under ten times. This chain links TRBV10-3 with TRBJ1-2; weak D call: TRBD1 (5 bases). This CDR3 contains 14 residues. V was shortened by 10 bases and J by 4 bases, with 19 bases between the two germline ends. CDR1 and CDR2 (germline): ENHRY, SYGVKD. The CDR3 nucleotides are TGTGCCAGCTCTTCCGGGACTACCGCCTATGGCTACACCTTC. Its translation is CASSSGTTAYGYTF.

The chain couples TRBV4-1 to TRBJ2-7; D not certain. The CDR3 has 12 residues. Germline lookup yields CDR1 MGHRA and CDR2 YSYEKL. Trimming took off 4 bases at V and 7 bases at J, with 11 bases between the two ends. CDR3 coding DNA: TGCGCCAGCAGCCGCACATTATTGGAGCAGTACTTC. Its protein is CASSRTLLEQYF.

This chain links TRBV24-1 with TRBJ2-1; 9 nucleotides align to TRBD1. This CDR3 has 16 amino acids. Germline CDR1 and CDR2: KGHDR and SFDVKD. V shed 6 bases, J shed 8 bases, and the junction held 13 bases outside the gene matches. DNA of the CDR3: TGTGCCACCAGTAAAACCTCCGGGACAGGGACCGATGAGCAGTTCTTC. Its protein product is CATSKTSGTGTDEQFF.

This chain connects TRBV5-1 to TRBJ2-1, with D uncertain. Looked up from germline, CDR1 is SGHRS and CDR2 is YFSETQ. V was clipped by 6 bases and J by 10 bases, with 14 bases between them. The CDR3 spans 12 residues. CDR3 residues: CASTIPGREQFF. Written as DNA, the CDR3 is TGCGCCAGCACCATTCCCGGTCGAGAGCAGTTCTTC.

This chain uses TRBV5-6 with TRBJ1-2; D gene uncertain. Germline V gives CDR1 SGHDT, CDR2 YYEEEE. The CDR3 spans 14 residues. The germline V and J ends were trimmed by 0 bases and 4 bases, with 10 bases remaining between them. This CDR3 reads CASSLGGEGYGYTF. Written as DNA, the CDR3 is TGTGCCAGCAGCTTGGGCGGAGAGGGCTATGGCTACACCTTC.

V gene TRBV6-2 or TRBV6-3 combines with J gene TRBJ2-5; 7 nucleotides agree with TRBD1. Trimming cost V 4 bases and J 5 bases; bases outside gene matches: 10. The CDR3 totals 15 residues. The germline V gene has CDR1 MNHEY and CDR2 SVGEGT. CDR3 DNA: TGTGCCAGCAGTTCAGACAGGGCGGCCTCGGAGACCCAGTACTTC. It specifies CASSSDRAASETQYF.

In its sample, this clone was seen a few times. J is TRBJ1-1 and V is TRBV6-5; 7 nucleotides agree with TRBD1. CDR3 size: 14 residues. The V segment lost 5 bases and the J segment 5 bases; nucleotides outside the gene matches: 8. CDR1 is MNHEY, CDR2 SVGAGI, per germline. DNA of the CDR3: TGTGCCAGCAGTCCTCCCGACAGGGCTACTGAAGCTTTCTTT. Translation gives CASSPPDRATEAFF.

In its sample, this clone was seen once. The chain carries TRBV14 and TRBJ2-7; tentative D call: TRBD1 (6 bases). Germline V gene lookup returns CDR1 SGHDN and CDR2 FVKESK. Trimming stripped 0 bases from V and 2 bases from J, with 8 bases between. This CDR3 has 14 amino acids. The CDR3 DNA is TGTGCCAGCAGCCAAGAAGGGGGAGCCTACGAGCAGTACTTC. Translation: CASSQEGGAYEQYF. Variable domain in full (rest from reference TRBV14 and TRBJ2-7): EAGVTQFPSHSVIEKGQTVTLRCDPISGHDNLYWYRRVMGKEIKFLLHFVKESKQDESGMPNNRFLAERTGGTYSTLKVQPAELEDSGVYFCASSQEGGAYEQYFGPGTRLTVT.

The chain uses TRBV10-3 and TRBJ2-3; TRBD2 matches at 8 bases. Germline V gene sequence: CDR1 ENHRY, CDR2 SYGVKD. Trimming removed 11 bases from V and 2 bases from J; junction bases left unmatched: 21. This CDR3 is built from 18 residues. The CDR3 region is CAARGGQRGPGNTDTQYF. The CDR3 DNA reads as TGTGCCGCCAGGGGCGGCCAGCGGGGGCCAGGTAACACAGATACGCAGTATTTT.

CDR3 sequence: CASSLGQGFTEAFF. For the CDR3, the DNA is TGCGCCAGCAGCCTGGGACAGGGATTCACTGAAGCTTTCTTT. The genes are TRBV5-1 and TRBJ1-1; TRBD1 aligns across 9 bases. The CDR3 covers 14 residues. V lost 4 bases and J lost 4; bases outside the gene matches: 5. CDR1 SGHRS and CDR2 YFSETQ come from the germline V gene.